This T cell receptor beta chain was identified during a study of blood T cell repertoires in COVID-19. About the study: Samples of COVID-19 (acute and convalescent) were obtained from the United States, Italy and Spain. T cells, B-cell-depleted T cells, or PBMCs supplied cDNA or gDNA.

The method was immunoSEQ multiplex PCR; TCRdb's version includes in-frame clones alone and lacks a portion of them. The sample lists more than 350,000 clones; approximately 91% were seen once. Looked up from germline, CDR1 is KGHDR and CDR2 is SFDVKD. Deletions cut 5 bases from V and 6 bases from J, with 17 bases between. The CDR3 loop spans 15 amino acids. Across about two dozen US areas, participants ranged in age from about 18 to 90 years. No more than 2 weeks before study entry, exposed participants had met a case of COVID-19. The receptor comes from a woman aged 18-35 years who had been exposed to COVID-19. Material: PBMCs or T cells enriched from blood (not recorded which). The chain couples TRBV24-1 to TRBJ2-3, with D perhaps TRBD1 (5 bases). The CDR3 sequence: CATSAGIGPQDTQYF. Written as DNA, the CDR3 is TGTGCCACCAGTGCAGGGATCGGACCCCAGGATACGCAGTATTTT.